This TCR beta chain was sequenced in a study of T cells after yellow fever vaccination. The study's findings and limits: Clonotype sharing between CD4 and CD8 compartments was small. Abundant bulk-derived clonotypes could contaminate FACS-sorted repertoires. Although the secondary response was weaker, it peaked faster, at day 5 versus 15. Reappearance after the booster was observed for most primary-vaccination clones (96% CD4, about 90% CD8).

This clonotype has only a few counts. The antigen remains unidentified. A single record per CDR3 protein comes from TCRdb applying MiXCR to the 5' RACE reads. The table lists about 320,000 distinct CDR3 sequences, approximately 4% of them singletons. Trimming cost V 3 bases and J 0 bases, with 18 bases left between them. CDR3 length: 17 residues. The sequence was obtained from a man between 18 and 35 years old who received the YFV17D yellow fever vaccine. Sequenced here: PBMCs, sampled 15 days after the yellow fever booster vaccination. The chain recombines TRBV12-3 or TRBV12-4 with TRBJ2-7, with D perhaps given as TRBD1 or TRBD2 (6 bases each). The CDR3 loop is CASSLGRRGSSSYEQYF. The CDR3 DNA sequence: TGTGCCAGCAGTTTGGGGAGGAGGGGGTCCAGCTCCTACGAGCAGTACTTC.